This T cell receptor (beta chain) was obtained from a study of blood T cell repertoires in COVID-19. In the study overall: Acute and convalescent COVID-19 samples came from the United States, Italy and Spain. PBMCs, B-cell-depleted T cells, or T cells were the source of the cDNA or gDNA that made up the material.

In the authors' workflow: Amplification with reference gene primers provided the estimates of nucleated cell counts. TCRdb's table, derived via immunoSEQ multiplex PCR, lists solely in-frame clones and lacks some. V and J calls and clone size are copied from that table; D and trimming were computed from the DNA. This table has over 85,000 clones, more than 70% appearing once. The CDR3 loop spans 10 amino acids. The germline V and J ends were trimmed by 7 bases and 8 bases, with 8 bases remaining between them. Germline V gene lookup returns CDR1 LNHDA and CDR2 SQIVND (reference sequence). The sequenced sample was peripheral blood. V gene TRBV19 combines with J gene TRBJ1-2, with D hard to call. The source of this sequence is a human donor in a cohort sampled during active COVID-19. The CDR3 spells CASMAVGYTF. Written as DNA, the CDR3 is TGTGCCAGTATGGCCGTGGGCTACACCTTC.